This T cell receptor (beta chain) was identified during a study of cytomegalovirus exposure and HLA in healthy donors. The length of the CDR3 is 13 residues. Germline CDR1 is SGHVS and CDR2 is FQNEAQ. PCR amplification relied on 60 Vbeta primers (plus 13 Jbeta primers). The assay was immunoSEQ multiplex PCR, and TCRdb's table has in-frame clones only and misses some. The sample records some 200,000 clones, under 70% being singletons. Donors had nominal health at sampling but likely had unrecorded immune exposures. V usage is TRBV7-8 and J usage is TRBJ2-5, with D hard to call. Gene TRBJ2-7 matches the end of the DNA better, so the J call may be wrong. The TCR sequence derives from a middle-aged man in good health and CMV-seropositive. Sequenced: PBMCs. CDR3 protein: CASSRLEGYEQYF. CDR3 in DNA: TGTGCCAGCAGTCGACTCGAAGGATACGAGCAGTACTTC.